This T cell receptor (beta chain) was found in a study of T-cell memory formation after mild COVID-19. At the level of the study: TCR clusters largely stayed donor specific. General study points: Day 15 to 85 contracting clones showed balanced CD4/CD8; day 15 to 37 expanders favored CD4+. Second-wave clones reaching peak frequency on day 37 lacked confirmed SARS-CoV-2 specificity.

This clonotype was seen more than once but under ten times. The antigen is unknown. TCRdb processed the 5' RACE reads anew with MiXCR; each CDR3 protein has one entry. The sample includes about 180,000 distinct CDR3 sequences, roughly 16% of them seen just once. Sample: PBMCs or a T cell subset sorted from them (not recorded which). This sequence was found in an adult woman who had mild COVID-19 (a few samples of this study predate the infection). Cell type and time point are not known.

CDR3 nucleotide sequence: TGTGCCAGCAGCCAAGGGAGAAGCAAAGGCGGGGGCGGTTTCTCCTACGAGCAGTACTTC. This sequence encodes CASSQGRSKGGGGFSYEQYF. The genes are TRBV3-1 and TRBJ2-7, with a weak D call TRBD2 (7 bases). The CDR3 spans 20 residues. Germline V gene data show CDR1 as LGHDT and CDR2 as YNNKEL (reference sequence). V was pared by 1 base and J by 0 bases, with 25 bases between.